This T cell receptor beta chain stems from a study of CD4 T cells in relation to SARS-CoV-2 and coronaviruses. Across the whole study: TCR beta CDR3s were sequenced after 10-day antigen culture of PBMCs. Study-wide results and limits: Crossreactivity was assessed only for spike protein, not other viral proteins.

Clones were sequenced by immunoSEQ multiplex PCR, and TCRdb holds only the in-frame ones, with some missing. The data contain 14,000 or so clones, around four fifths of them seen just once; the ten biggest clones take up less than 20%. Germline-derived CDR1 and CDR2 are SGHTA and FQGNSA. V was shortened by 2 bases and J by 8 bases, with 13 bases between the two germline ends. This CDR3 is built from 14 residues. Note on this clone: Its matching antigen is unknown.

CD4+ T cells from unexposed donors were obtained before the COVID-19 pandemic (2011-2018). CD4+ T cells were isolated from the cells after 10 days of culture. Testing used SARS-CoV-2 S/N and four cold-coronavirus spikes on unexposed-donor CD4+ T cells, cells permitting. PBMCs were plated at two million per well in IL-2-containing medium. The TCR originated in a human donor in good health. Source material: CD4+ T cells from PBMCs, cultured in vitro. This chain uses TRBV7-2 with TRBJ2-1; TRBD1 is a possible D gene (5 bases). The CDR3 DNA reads TGTGCCAGCAGCTTACACGGTCAGGGCTATGAGCAGTTCTTC. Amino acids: CASSLHGQGYEQFF. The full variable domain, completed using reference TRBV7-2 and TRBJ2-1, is GAGVSQSPSNKVTEKGKDVELRCDPISGHTALYWYRQSLGQGLEFLIYFQGNSAPDKSGLPSDRFSAERTGGSVSTLTIQRTQQEDSAVYLCASSLHGQGYEQFFGPGTRLTVL.